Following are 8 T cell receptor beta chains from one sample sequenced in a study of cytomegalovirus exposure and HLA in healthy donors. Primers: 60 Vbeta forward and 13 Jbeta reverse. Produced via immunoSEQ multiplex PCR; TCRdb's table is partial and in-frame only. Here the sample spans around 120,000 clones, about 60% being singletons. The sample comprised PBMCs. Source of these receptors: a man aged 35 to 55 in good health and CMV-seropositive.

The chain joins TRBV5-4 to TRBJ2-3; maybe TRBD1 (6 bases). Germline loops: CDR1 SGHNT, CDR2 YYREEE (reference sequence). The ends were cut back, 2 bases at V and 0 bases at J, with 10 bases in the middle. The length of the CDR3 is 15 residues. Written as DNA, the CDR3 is TGTGCCAGCAGCTTAACACAGGGAAGCACAGATACGCAGTATTTT. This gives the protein CASSLTQGSTDTQYF.

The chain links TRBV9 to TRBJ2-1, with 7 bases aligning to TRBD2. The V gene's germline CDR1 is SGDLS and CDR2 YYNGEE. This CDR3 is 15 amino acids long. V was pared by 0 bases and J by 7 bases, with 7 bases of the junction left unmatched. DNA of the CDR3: TGTGCCAGCAGCGTAGTGGGCGGGAGAGGTAATGAGCAGTTCTTC. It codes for CASSVVGGRGNEQFF.

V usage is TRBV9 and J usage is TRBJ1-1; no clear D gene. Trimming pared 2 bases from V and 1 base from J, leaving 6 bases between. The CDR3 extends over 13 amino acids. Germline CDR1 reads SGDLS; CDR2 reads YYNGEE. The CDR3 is CASSVAGNTEAFF. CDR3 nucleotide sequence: TGTGCCAGCAGCGTCGCCGGGAACACTGAAGCTTTCTTT.

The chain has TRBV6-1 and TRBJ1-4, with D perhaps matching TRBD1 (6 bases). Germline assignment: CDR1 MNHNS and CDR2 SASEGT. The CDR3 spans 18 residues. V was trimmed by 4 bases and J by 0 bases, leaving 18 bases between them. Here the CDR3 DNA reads TGTGCCAGCAGTGGGGGGACACTAAGTCTAGCAACTAATGAAAAACTGTTTTTT. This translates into CASSGGTLSLATNEKLFF.

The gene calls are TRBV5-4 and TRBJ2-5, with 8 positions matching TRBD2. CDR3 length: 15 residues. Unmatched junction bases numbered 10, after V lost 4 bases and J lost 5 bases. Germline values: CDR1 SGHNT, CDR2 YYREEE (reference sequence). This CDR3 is CASSGTGGSGETQYF. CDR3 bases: TGTGCCAGCAGCGGCACGGGGGGGTCGGGGGAGACCCAGTACTTC.

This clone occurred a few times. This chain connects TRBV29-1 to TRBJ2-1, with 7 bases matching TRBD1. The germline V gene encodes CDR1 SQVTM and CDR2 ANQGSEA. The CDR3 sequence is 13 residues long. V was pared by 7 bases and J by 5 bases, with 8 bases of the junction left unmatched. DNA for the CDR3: TGCAGCGCCGCCTTAGGGGGCCACAATGAGCAGTTCTTC. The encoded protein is CSAALGGHNEQFF.

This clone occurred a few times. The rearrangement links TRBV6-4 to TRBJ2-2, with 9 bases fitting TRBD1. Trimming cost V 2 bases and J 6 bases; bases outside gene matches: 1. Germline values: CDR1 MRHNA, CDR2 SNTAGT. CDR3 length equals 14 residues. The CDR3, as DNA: TGTGCCAGCAGTGACGGGACAGGGTCCGGGGAGCTGTTTTTT. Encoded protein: CASSDGTGSGELFF.

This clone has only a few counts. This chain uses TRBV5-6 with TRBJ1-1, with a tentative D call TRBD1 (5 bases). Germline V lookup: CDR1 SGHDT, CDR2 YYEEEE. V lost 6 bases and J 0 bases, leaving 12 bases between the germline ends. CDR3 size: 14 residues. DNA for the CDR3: TGTGCCAGCACCCGAGGGACTTTGAACACTGAAGCTTTCTTT. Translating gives CASTRGTLNTEAFF. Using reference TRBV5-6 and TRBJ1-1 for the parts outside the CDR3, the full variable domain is DAGVTQSPTHLIKTRGQQVTLRCSPKSGHDTVSWYQQALGQGPQFIFQYYEEEERQRGNFPDRFSGHQFPNYSSELNVNALLLGDSALYLCASTRGTLNTEAFFGQGTRLTVV.